The TCR beta chain described here comes from a study of blood T cell repertoires in COVID-19. Study-level background: Specimens from acute and convalescent COVID-19 originated in the United States, Italy and Spain.

Germline CDR1 and CDR2: LNHDA and SQIVND (reference sequence). CDR3 length: 15 residues. Regarding this clone: An end of the junction differs from the germline gene, which may be a read error.

In the authors' workflow: From reference gene primer amplification, estimates of nucleated cell counts were derived. The assay was immunoSEQ multiplex PCR, and TCRdb's table has in-frame clones only and misses some. The V and J calls and clone size come from that table; D and trimming were worked out from the DNA. There are about 100,000 clones in the sample; around 83% occur only once, and under 2.5% lies in the top ten. The chain is built from TRBV19 and TRBJ2-7; 7 bases map to TRBD2. Sequences were obtained from peripheral blood. This TCR derives from a human donor in a cohort sampled during active COVID-19. This chain's CDR3 is CAGSISAGEAYEQYF. The CDR3 DNA is TGTGCCGGTAGTATATCGGCGGGAGAGGCCTACGAGCAGTACTTC. The complete variable domain, with remaining parts taken from reference TRBV19 and TRBJ2-7, reads DGGITQSPKYLFRKEGQNVTLSCEQNLNHDAMYWYRQDPGQGLRLIYYSQIVNDFQKGDIAEGYSVSREKKESFPLTVTSAQKNPTAFYLCAGSISAGEAYEQYFGPGTRLTVT.